This TCR beta chain is from a study of preoperative IRX-2 immunotherapy in early breast cancer. Treatment described: preoperative locoregional IRX-2 cytokine immunotherapy. This phase Ib study tested locoregional IRX-2 cytokine immunotherapy given before surgery. As for this clone: The junction shows a germline mismatch at one end, possibly a read error.

Assay used: immunoSEQ multiplex PCR; TCRdb lists only in-frame clones, some missing. The table includes 75,000 to 100,000 clones, approximately 90% detected once. CDR3 length: 13 amino acids. Germline CDR1 reads SQVTM; CDR2 reads ANQGSEA. This chain connects TRBV29-1 to TRBJ1-1; no clear D gene. The specimen was tumor tissue, collected after IRX-2 immunotherapy. This clonotype was sampled from a human donor with breast cancer. The CDR3 spells CSVEDIMNTEAFF. The CDR3 DNA follows: TGCAGCGTAGAAGACATCATGAACACTGAAGCTTTCTTT. Complete variable domain (other parts from reference TRBV29-1 and TRBJ1-1): SAVISQKPSRDICQRGTSLTIQCQVDSQVTMMFWYRQQPGQSLTLIATANQGSEATYESGFVIDKFPISRPNLTFSTLTVSNMSPEDSSIYLCSVEDIMNTEAFFGQGTRLTVV.